A selection of T cell receptor beta chains follows, all from one sample in a study of blood T cell repertoires in COVID-19. The assay was immunoSEQ multiplex PCR, and TCRdb's table has in-frame clones only and misses some. The sample gives roughly 190,000 clones, 65% to 80% of which show up once; approximately 16% is in the top ten. Sequencing was done on a sample of PBMCs or T cells enriched from blood (not recorded which). The receptors derive from a woman between 45 and 60 years old with acute COVID-19. The CDR3 runs from the conserved cysteine through the conserved F or W. D genes are given only for firm matches. The listing skips clone size in some rows; elsewhere it reads once, few, many or a size class.

TRBJ2-3	-	TRBV28	-	TGTGCCAGCAGTTTTCGGGAGGATACGCAGTATTTT	CASSFREDTQYF
TRBJ2-1	-	TRBV4-3	-	TGCGCCAGCAGCCGGTCCCGGGAGCCTTACAATGAGCAGTTCTTC	CASSRSREPYNEQFF
TRBJ1-2	TRBD1	TRBV6-5	-	TGTGCCAGCACTACCCGGGACAGGGGGGACTATGGCTACACCTTC	CASTTRDRGDYGYTF
TRBJ1-1	-	TRBV6-2/TRBV6-3	-	TGTGCCAGCAGGCCTACGGGGGGGCAAGCTGAAGCTTTCTTT	CASRPTGGQAEAFF
TRBJ1-6	TRBD1	TRBV6-6	once	TGTGCCAGCAGTCCCGACAGGGGCAAGGGTAATTCACCCCTCCACTTT	CASSPDRGKGNSPLHF
TRBJ1-6	-	TRBV3-1/TRBV3-2	-	TGTGCCAGCAGCCAAGTTCTAGCCTATAATTCACCCCTCCACTTT	CASSQVLAYNSPLHF
TRBJ1-6	-	TRBV28	once	TGTGCCAGCAGTTTGGGCGGACATATGGGATACGTTGCGAATAATTCACCCCTCCACTTT	CASSLGGHMGYVANNSPLHF
TRBJ1-2	-	TRBV9	-	TGTGCCAGCAGCGTAGGACAGTCTAACTATGGCTACACCTTC	CASSVGQSNYGYTF
TRBJ2-5	-	TRBV3-1/TRBV3-2	few	TGTGCCAGCAGCCCCACCATCGTTCGGGAGACCCAGTACTTC	CASSPTIVRETQYF
TRBJ1-1	-	TRBV11-3	few	TGTGCCAGCAGCTTAAACAGGGTGTCTGAAGCTTTCTTT	CASSLNRVSEAFF
TRBJ1-5	TRBD1	TRBV5-6	-	TGTGCCAGCAGCCCAGGGGGCGGGCAGGGAGGTCAGCCCCAGCATTTT	CASSPGGGQGGQPQHF
TRBJ2-5	-	TRBV9	-	TGTGCCAGCAGCGTAACGGGAGTCAAAGAGACCCAGTACTTC	CASSVTGVKETQYF
TRBJ1-2	-	TRBV27	-	TGTGCCAGCAGTTTTGTTCAGAACTATGGCTACACCTTC	CASSFVQNYGYTF
TRBJ2-3	TRBD1	TRBV23-1	-	TGCGCCAGCAGTCAATCGATCGGACAGGGGGCTATGATAGATACGCAGTATTTT	CASSQSIGQGAMIDTQYF
TRBJ1-5	-	TRBV3-1/TRBV3-2	-	TGTGCCAGCAGCCAAGGACTAGGTGGCAATCAGCCCCAGCATTTT	CASSQGLGGNQPQHF
TRBJ1-3	-	TRBV6-1	once	TGTGCCAGCAGTGAAGTTTATCTATCTGGAAACACCATATATTTT	CASSEVYLSGNTIYF
TRBJ2-5	TRBD1	TRBV28	-	TGTGCCAGCAGTTTATTACGACAGGGTGGTGGGACCCAGTACTTC	CASSLLRQGGGTQYF
TRBJ2-5	TRBD1	TRBV5-4	few	TGTGCCAGCAGCCCCCGAAGATGGGGACAGAGGGAGACCCAGTACTTC	CASSPRRWGQRETQYF
TRBJ2-3	TRBD2	TRBV5-1	-	TGCGCCAGCAGCTTGTGGGGACTAGCGGGGTCGGTGGGCACAGATACGCAGTATTTT	CASSLWGLAGSVGTDTQYF
TRBJ2-4	TRBD2	TRBV18	-	TGTGCCAGCTCACCACTGACTAGCGGGGGGAACATTCAGTACTTC	CASSPLTSGGNIQYF
TRBJ1-2	TRBD1	TRBV2	few	TGTGCCAGCAGCGCCAAAGGGACCACAGGGGATGACTATGGCTACACCTTC	CASSAKGTTGDDYGYTF
TRBJ1-6	-	TRBV2	-	TGTGCCAGCAACCTTGGGACACTAAATTCACCCCTCCACTTT	CASNLGTLNSPLHF
TRBJ1-6	-	TRBV2	-	TGTGCCAGCAGTGAAGCGCGGGTTAATTCACCCCTCCACTTT	CASSEARVNSPLHF
TRBJ2-6	-	TRBV5-4	-	TGTGCCAGCAGCTCGCCCCAGGGGGGCGGGGCCAACGTCCTGACTTTC	CASSSPQGGGANVLTF
TRBJ2-5	-	TRBV7-9	once	TGTGCCATCCCGGGGGATTCAGAGACCCAGTACTTC	CAIPGDSETQYF
TRBJ1-2	-	TRBV5-4	-	TGTGCCAGCAGCTCCGAGACAAGCGGGGGCTACACCTTC	CASSSETSGGYTF
TRBJ1-6	-	TRBV7-6	-	TGTGCCAGCACCTCAAGCAGGGCAGCCGGGGGGTTCCTTAATTCACCCCTCCACTTT	CASTSSRAAGGFLNSPLHF
TRBJ1-1	-	TRBV28	-	TGTGCCCATGGGGTACGGGGAGCTTTCTTT	CAHGVRGAFF
TRBJ1-2	TRBD1	TRBV5-4	-	TGTGCCAGCAGCTTGGTGGACAGGGGTATGAGTGGCTACACCTTC	CASSLVDRGMSGYTF
TRBJ1-6	-	TRBV7-9	-	TGTGCCAGCAGCTTAGGGTCGGGTTACGGTTCACCCCTCCACTTT	CASSLGSGYGSPLHF
TRBJ2-1	TRBD2	TRBV9	-	TGTGCCAGCAGCGGAGTGAGCGGGGGGGCCTACAATGAGCAGTTCTTC	CASSGVSGGAYNEQFF
TRBJ1-5	-	TRBV27	once	TGTGCGGGAGGGGACTTCAATCAGCCCCAGCATTTT	CAGGDFNQPQHF
TRBJ1-2	-	TRBV3-1/TRBV3-2	few	TGTGCCAGCAGCCAGAGAGGCCCTGGCTACACCTTC	CASSQRGPGYTF
TRBJ2-1	-	TRBV10-3	-	TGTGCCATCAGCCTCGGGGGGCCCCAGGATGAGCAGTTCTTC	CAISLGGPQDEQFF
TRBJ2-3	TRBD2	TRBV6-2/TRBV6-3	-	TGTGCCAGCAGTTTGGATCGGGGGGGGCTCACAGATACGCAGTATTTT	CASSLDRGGLTDTQYF
TRBJ2-3	TRBD2	TRBV4-2	-	TGTGCCAGCAGCCAAACACCGGGACATCGACTAGCGGGACTTAGCCCGGATACGCAGTATTTT	CASSQTPGHRLAGLSPDTQYF
TRBJ2-5	TRBD1	TRBV18	-	TGTGCCAGCTCACCAAGGGACAGGGTTCAAGAGACCCAGTACTTC	CASSPRDRVQETQYF
TRBJ1-5	-	TRBV4-1	-	TGCGCCAGCAGCCAAGATTGGGGCGATCAGCCCCAGCATTTT	CASSQDWGDQPQHF
TRBJ1-6	TRBD1	TRBV7-8	few	TGTGCCAGCAGTCACAGGCTCAGGGGGCATAATTCACCCCTCCACTTT	CASSHRLRGHNSPLHF
TRBJ2-1	TRBD2	TRBV7-6	-	TGTGCCAGCAGCACAGCAGTGCGGGGGGGGAACAATGAGCAGTTCTTC	CASSTAVRGGNNEQFF
TRBJ1-2	-	TRBV2	-	TGTGCCAGCAGTGCGGACAGTAACTATGGCTACACCTTC	CASSADSNYGYTF
TRBJ2-3	TRBD2	TRBV11-2	-	TGTGCCAGCAGCCCTCGGACTAGCGGGAGCACAGATACGCAGTATTTT	CASSPRTSGSTDTQYF
TRBJ1-2	-	TRBV7-2	-	TGTGCCAGCAGCCCACTGAGGGAGAGCTACACCTTC	CASSPLRESYTF
TRBJ2-3	TRBD2	TRBV7-2	-	TGTGCCAGCAGCTACAGACTAGCGGGGGGCCCCACAGATACGCAGTATTTT	CASSYRLAGGPTDTQYF
TRBJ2-6	-	TRBV7-2	-	TGTGCCAGCAGCAGACTAGGCAACTCTGGGGCCAACGTCCTGACTTTC	CASSRLGNSGANVLTF